Each of the 23 T cell receptor beta chains below was sequenced from the same sample in a study of blood T cell repertoires in COVID-19. Some clones are missing from TCRdb's copy, which holds only in-frame ones; the method was immunoSEQ multiplex PCR. The table has approximately 62,000 clones, 65% to 85% seen once. Sequencing was carried out using peripheral blood. These receptors all stem from a woman between 50 and 59 years old with active or convalescent COVID-19.

The chain uses TRBV25-1 and TRBJ2-5; D gene uncertain. CDR1 is MGHDK and CDR2 is SYGVNS in the germline V gene. V was shortened by 10 bases and J by 6 bases, with 18 bases between the two germline ends. The CDR3 runs 13 residues. CDR3 protein: CATFSVSEQTQYF. The CDR3 nucleotides are TGTGCCACCTTCTCCGTGTCAGAACAGACCCAGTACTTC.

This clone was picked up a small number of times. V is TRBV24-1 and J is TRBJ2-5; possibly TRBD1 for D (7 bases). CDR1 KGHDR and CDR2 SFDVKD come from the germline V gene. V was shortened by 3 bases and J by 1 base, with 20 bases between the two germline ends. This CDR3 region has 18 residues. Here the CDR3 DNA reads TGTGCCACCAGTGATACAGGGTCCGGGGGACAGATCCAAGAGACCCAGTACTTC. Residues: CATSDTGSGGQIQETQYF.

The table lists this clone with a count of one. The chain has TRBV24-1 and TRBJ2-1; D is perhaps TRBD2 (5 bases). CDR1 and CDR2 (germline): KGHDR, SFDVKD. CDR3 size: 14 residues. Deletions cut 3 bases from V and 10 bases from J, with 15 bases between. Here the CDR3 reads CATSDALPEDEQFF. The CDR3 coding sequence is TGTGCCACCAGTGATGCGCTCCCGGAGGACGAGCAGTTCTTC.

The gene calls are TRBV6-2 or TRBV6-3 and TRBJ1-2; 11 nucleotides align to TRBD1. The germline gives CDR1 MNHEY, CDR2 SVGEGT. The CDR3 runs to 16 residues. With 0 bases clipped from V and 5 bases from J, the junction kept 5 bases outside the gene matches. Written as DNA, the CDR3 is TGTGCCAGCAGTTACTCCGGACAGGGGGCGAATTATGGCTACACCTTC. Translation: CASSYSGQGANYGYTF.

The J gene is TRBJ2-2, the V gene TRBV18, with a possible D match to TRBD2 (6 bases). V gave up 2 bases and J gave up 1 base, with 14 bases separating them. This CDR3 region has 17 residues. The germline V gene has CDR1 KGHSH and CDR2 LQKENI. DNA of the CDR3: TGTGCCAGCTCACCAATATTCGGGACTTGGAACACCGGGGAGCTGTTTTTT. Protein product: CASSPIFGTWNTGELFF.

The J gene is TRBJ1-4, the V gene TRBV3-1 (or the pseudogene TRBV3-2); 7 nucleotides match TRBD1. The germline V gene has CDR1 LGHDT and CDR2 YNNKEL (reference sequence). V gave up 3 bases and J gave up 3 bases; unmatched junction bases: 4. This CDR3 spans 15 amino acids. The CDR3 bases are TGTGCCAGCAGCCACGCAGGGGGAGCTAATGAAAAACTGTTTTTT. It yields the protein CASSHAGGANEKLFF.

The rearrangement uses TRBV5-1 and TRBJ1-6; possibly TRBD1 for D (5 bases). V was cut by 2 bases and J by 7 bases, with 10 bases left in between. The CDR3 covers 14 residues. The germline CDR1 and CDR2 sequences are SGHRS and YFSETQ. CDR3 residues: CASSLLAGNSPLHF. The CDR3 nucleotides are TGCGCCAGCAGCTTATTGGCAGGGAATTCACCCCTCCACTTT.

V and J are TRBV5-4 and TRBJ1-2; D might be TRBD1 (5 bases). CDR1 and CDR2 (germline): SGHNT, YYREEE (reference sequence). This CDR3 spans 15 amino acids. V dropped 1 base and J dropped 7 bases, with 17 bases sitting between them. The CDR3 nucleotides read TGTGCCAGCAGCTTGAGCAGGGTTTCAGTGGGTGGCTACACCTTC. Its protein is CASSLSRVSVGGYTF.

This clone was counted between two and nine times. The same CDR3 is also encoded by other DNA sequences in this sample. The rearrangement uses TRBV24-1 and TRBJ2-5, with D unclear. This CDR3 region has 11 residues. Trimming removed 5 bases from V and 5 bases from J, with 5 bases in between. Per germline, CDR1 KGHDR and CDR2 SFDVKD. The CDR3 reads CATSGGETQYF. The DNA for the CDR3 is TGTGCCACCAGTGGCGGCGAGACCCAGTACTTC.

J is TRBJ1-1 and V is TRBV9, with D tentatively TRBD1 (6 bases). Germline assignment: CDR1 SGDLS and CDR2 YYNGEE. CDR3 length: 15 residues. The V and J ends lost 2 bases and 0 bases respectively, with 11 bases between them. The CDR3 DNA reads TGTGCCAGCAGCGTCTCAGGGACATTGAACACTGAAGCTTTCTTT. This gives the protein CASSVSGTLNTEAFF.

V usage is TRBV25-1 and J usage is TRBJ1-2; 8 bases line up with TRBD1. Germline V gene lookup returns CDR1 MGHDK and CDR2 SYGVNS. The CDR3 totals 13 residues. The junction had 4 bases not matched to a gene; V was cut back by 5 bases and J by 5 bases. The CDR3 is CASSNTGGYGYTF. The CDR3 nucleotides read TGTGCCAGCAGTAATACAGGGGGGTATGGCTACACCTTC.

This clone was recorded only once. The chain couples TRBV27 to TRBJ1-5; D might be TRBD1 (5 bases). V lost 3 bases, J lost 4 bases, and 7 bases lay in between. CDR1 and CDR2 (germline): MNHEY, SMNVEV (reference sequence). The CDR3 runs 13 residues. CDR3 protein: CASSLDTNQPQHF. CDR3 DNA: TGTGCCAGCAGTTTGGACACTAATCAGCCCCAGCATTTT.

The chain combines TRBV6-2 or TRBV6-3 with TRBJ2-1, with TRBD2 identical over 10 bases. V lost 3 bases, J lost 8 bases, and 7 bases stayed unmatched. The length of the CDR3 is 15 residues. Germline V gene sequence: CDR1 MNHEY, CDR2 SVGEGT. In DNA form, the CDR3 reads TGTGCCAGCAGTTATGACTCTAGCGGGAGCCATGAGCAGTTCTTC. This gives the protein CASSYDSSGSHEQFF.

The chain employs TRBV18 and TRBJ1-2, with 9 bases matching TRBD1. The CDR3 consists of 15 residues. J was trimmed by 4 bases and V by 0 bases; bases with no gene match: 3. Germline V gene data show CDR1 as KGHSH and CDR2 as LQKENI. The CDR3 loop is CASSPPGQGRYGYTF. The CDR3 coding sequence is TGTGCCAGCTCACCACCGGGACAGGGACGCTATGGCTACACCTTC.

The chain combines TRBV2 with TRBJ1-1; maybe TRBD1 (6 bases). This CDR3 contains 14 residues. Trimming stripped 6 bases from V and 6 bases from J, with 17 bases between. Germline lookup yields CDR1 SNHLY and CDR2 FYNNEI. The CDR3 sequence is CASRGDTGIAEAFF. CDR3 sequence (DNA): TGTGCCAGCAGGGGGGACACCGGAATAGCTGAAGCTTTCTTT.

In its sample, this clone was seen a few times. This sequence joins TRBV27 and TRBJ2-2; TRBD2 aligns across 11 bases. J was trimmed by 6 bases and V by 2 bases; bases with no gene match: 8. The CDR3 length is 17 residues. The germline CDR1 and CDR2 sequences are MNHEY and SMNVEV (reference sequence). The CDR3 here is CASSLPRLAGPPGELFF. The DNA of the CDR3 is TGTGCCAGCAGTTTACCTCGACTAGCGGGGCCCCCCGGGGAGCTGTTTTTT.

V is TRBV5-1 and J is TRBJ2-5; 7 bases align to TRBD2. In germline, CDR1 is SGHRS, CDR2 YFSETQ. J lost 0 bases, V lost 0 bases, and 5 bases had no gene match. The CDR3 length is 16 residues. The CDR3 region has the DNA TGCGCCAGCAGCTTGGCCCCAGCGGGGCACCAAGAGACCCAGTACTTC. Amino acid sequence: CASSLAPAGHQETQYF.

By share, this clone counts as medium-sized. In the same sample, other DNA sequences code for this CDR3. The CDR3 sequence: CASSLGLAEYNEQFF. The DNA of the CDR3 is TGTGCCAGCAGCTTGGGACTAGCGGAATACAATGAGCAGTTCTTC. J is TRBJ2-1 and V is TRBV7-9; 11 bases align to TRBD2. V lost 3 bases and J lost 4; bases outside the gene matches: 2. Germline V lookup: CDR1 SEHNR, CDR2 FQNEAQ (reference sequence). The length of the CDR3 is 15 residues.

The chain is built from TRBV19 and TRBJ1-1; perhaps TRBD1 as D (5 bases). The CDR3 length is 15 residues. Between the trimmed V and J ends, which lost 5 bases and 1 base, there was a span of 14 bases. The germline V gene encodes CDR1 LNHDA and CDR2 SQIVND (reference sequence). Written as DNA, the CDR3 is TGTGCCAGTAGTGAGGGGAGGGGAGGGAACACTGAAGCTTTCTTT. It translates to CASSEGRGGNTEAFF.

V usage is TRBV5-4 and J usage is TRBJ2-5, with D possibly being TRBD2 (5 bases). Trimming took 4 bases from V and 2 from J, leaving 9 bases between them. From germline, CDR1 is SGHNT and CDR2 YYREEE (reference sequence). CDR3 size: 13 residues. The CDR3 region is CASSEGRQETQYF. The CDR3 DNA sequence: TGTGCCAGCAGCGAGGGAAGGCAAGAGACCCAGTACTTC.

The gene calls are TRBV19 and TRBJ2-2; 15 bases match TRBD2. Germline CDR1 reads LNHDA; CDR2 reads SQIVND (reference sequence). CDR3 size: 17 residues. The trim removed 4 bases at V and 6 bases at J, leaving 6 bases unmatched. As DNA, the CDR3 is TGTGCCAGTAGTACTGGACTAGCGGGAGGGCCCGCCGGGGAGCTGTTTTTT. Its protein product is CASSTGLAGGPAGELFF.

The CDR3 loop reads CASGTGTRGNTIYF. The CDR3 nucleotides are TGTGCCAGCGGGACAGGGACACGGGGAAACACCATATATTTT. This sequence joins TRBV11-2 and TRBJ1-3; 9 positions agree with TRBD1. Germline V lookup: CDR1 SGHAT, CDR2 FQNNGV. The CDR3 has 14 amino acids. The J segment lost 4 bases and the V segment lost 8 bases, leaving 6 bases of the junction unmatched.

The chain links TRBV29-1 to TRBJ1-1; no clear D. Germline assignment: CDR1 SQVTM and CDR2 ANQGSEA. The CDR3 spans 12 residues. The V gene lost 3 bases and the J gene lost 4 bases, with 9 bases spanning the gap. DNA for the CDR3: TGCAGCGTTGAGGTCCGGGGCACTGAAGCTTTCTTT. Its translation is CSVEVRGTEAFF.